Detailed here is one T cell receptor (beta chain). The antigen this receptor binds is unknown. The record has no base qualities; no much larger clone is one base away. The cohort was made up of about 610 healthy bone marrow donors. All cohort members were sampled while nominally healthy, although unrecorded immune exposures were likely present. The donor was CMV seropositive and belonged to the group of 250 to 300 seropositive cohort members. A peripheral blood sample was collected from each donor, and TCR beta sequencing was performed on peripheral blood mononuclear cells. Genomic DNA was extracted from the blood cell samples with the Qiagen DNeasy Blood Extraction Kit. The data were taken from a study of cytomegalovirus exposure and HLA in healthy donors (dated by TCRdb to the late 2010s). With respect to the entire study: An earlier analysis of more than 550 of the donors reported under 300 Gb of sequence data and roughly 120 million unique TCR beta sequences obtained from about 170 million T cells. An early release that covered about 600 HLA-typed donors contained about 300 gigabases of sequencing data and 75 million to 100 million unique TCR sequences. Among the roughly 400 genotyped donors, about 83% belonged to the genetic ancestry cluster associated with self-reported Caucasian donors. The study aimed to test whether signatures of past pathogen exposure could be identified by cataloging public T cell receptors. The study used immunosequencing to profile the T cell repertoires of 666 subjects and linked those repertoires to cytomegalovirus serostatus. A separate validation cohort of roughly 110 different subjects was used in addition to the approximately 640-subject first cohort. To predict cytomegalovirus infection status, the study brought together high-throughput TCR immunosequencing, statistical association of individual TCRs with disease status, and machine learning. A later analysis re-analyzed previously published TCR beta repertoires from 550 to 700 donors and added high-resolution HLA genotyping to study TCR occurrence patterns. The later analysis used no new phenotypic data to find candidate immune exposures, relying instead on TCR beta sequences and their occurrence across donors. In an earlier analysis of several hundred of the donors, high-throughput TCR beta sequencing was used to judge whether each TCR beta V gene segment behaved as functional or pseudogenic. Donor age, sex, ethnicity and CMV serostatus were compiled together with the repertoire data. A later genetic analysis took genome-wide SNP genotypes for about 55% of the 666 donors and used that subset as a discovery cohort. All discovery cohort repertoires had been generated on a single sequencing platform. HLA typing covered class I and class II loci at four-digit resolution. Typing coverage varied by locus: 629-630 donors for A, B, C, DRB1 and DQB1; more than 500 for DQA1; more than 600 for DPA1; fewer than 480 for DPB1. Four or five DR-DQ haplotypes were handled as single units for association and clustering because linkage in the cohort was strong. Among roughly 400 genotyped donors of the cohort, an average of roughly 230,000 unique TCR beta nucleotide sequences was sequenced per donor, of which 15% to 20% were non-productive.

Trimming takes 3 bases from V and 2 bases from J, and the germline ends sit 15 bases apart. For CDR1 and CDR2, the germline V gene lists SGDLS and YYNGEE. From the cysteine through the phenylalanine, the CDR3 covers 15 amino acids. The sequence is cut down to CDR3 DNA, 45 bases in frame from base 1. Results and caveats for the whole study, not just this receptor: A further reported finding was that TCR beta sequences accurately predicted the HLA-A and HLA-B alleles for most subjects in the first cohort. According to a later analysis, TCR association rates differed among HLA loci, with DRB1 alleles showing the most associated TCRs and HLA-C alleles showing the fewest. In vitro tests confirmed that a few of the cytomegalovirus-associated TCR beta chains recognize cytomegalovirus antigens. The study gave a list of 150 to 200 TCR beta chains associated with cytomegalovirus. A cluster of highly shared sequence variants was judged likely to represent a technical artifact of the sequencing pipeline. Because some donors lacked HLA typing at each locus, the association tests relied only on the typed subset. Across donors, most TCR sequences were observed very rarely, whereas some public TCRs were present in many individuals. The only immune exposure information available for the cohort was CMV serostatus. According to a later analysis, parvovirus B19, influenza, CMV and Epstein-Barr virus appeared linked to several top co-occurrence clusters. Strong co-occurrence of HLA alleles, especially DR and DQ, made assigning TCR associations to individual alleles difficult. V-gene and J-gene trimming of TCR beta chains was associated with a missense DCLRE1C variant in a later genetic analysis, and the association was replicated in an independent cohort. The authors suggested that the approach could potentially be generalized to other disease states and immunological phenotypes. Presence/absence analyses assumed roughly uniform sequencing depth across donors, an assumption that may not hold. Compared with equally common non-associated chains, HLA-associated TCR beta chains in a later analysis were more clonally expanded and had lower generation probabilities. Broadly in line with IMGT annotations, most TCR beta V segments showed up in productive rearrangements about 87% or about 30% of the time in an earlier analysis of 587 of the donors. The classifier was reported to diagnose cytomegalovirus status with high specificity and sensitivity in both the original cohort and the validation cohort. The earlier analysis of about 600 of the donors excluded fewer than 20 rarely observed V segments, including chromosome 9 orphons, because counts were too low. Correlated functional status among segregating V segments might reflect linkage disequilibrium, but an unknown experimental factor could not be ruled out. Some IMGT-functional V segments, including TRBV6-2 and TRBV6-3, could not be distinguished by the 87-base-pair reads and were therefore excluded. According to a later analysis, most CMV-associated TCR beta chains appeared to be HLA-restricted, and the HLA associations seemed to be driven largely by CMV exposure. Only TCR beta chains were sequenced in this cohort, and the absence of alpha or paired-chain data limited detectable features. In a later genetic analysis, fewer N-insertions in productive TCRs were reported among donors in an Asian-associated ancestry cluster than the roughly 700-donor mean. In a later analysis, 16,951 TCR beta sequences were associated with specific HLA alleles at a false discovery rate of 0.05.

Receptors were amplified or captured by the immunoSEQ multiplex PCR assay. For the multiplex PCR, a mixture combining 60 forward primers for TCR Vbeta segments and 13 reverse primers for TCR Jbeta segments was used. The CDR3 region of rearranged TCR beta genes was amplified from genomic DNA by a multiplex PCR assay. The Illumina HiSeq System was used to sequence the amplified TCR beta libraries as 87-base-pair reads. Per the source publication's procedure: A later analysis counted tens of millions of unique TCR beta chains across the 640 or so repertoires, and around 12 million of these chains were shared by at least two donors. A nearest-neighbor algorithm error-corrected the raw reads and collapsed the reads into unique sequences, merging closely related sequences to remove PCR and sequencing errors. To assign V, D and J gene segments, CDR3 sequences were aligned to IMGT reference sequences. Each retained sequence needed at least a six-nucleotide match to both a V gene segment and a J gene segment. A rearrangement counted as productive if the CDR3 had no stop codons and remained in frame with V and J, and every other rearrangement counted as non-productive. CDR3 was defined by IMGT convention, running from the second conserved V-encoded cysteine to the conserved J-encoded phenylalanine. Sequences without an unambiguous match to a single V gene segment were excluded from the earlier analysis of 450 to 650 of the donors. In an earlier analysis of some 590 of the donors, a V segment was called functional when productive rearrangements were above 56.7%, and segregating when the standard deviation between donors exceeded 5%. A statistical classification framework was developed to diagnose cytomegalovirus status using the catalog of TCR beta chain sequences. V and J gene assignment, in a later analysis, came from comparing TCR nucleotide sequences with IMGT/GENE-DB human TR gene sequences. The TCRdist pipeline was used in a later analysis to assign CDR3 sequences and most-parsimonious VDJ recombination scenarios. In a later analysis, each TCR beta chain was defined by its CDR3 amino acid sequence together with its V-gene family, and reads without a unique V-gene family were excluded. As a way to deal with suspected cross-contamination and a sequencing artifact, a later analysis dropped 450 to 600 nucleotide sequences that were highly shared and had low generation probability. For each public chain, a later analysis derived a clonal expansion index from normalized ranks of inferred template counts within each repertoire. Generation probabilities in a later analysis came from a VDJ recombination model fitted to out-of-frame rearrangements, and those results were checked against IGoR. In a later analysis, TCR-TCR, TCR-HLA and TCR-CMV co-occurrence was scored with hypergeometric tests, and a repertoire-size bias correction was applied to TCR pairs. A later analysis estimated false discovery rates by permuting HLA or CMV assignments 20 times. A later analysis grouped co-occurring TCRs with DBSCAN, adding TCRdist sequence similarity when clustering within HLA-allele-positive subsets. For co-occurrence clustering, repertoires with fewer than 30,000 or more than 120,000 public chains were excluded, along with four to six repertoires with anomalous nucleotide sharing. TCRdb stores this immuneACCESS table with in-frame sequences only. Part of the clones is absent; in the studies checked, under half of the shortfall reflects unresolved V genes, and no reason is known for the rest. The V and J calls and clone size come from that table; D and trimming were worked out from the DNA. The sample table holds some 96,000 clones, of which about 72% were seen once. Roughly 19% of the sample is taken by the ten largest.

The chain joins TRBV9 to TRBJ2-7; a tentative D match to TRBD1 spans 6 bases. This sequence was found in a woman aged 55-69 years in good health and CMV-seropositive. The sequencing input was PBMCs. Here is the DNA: TGTGCCAGCAGCGCCTCCGGGACACAAACCTACGAGCAGTACTTC. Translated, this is CASSASGTQTYEQYF.